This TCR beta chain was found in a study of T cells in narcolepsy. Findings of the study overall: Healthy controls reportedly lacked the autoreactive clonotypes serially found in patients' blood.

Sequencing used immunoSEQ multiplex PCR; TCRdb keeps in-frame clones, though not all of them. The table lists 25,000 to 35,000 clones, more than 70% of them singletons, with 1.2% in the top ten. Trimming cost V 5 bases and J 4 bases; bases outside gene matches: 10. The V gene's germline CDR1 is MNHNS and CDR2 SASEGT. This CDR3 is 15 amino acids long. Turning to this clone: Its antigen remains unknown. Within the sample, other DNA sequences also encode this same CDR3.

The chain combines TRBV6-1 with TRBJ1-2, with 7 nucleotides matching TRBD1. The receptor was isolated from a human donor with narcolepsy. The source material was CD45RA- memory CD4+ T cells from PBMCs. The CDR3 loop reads CASSLRGQLSYGYTF. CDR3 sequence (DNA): TGTGCCAGCAGTCTCCGGGGACAGCTCTCCTATGGCTACACCTTC.